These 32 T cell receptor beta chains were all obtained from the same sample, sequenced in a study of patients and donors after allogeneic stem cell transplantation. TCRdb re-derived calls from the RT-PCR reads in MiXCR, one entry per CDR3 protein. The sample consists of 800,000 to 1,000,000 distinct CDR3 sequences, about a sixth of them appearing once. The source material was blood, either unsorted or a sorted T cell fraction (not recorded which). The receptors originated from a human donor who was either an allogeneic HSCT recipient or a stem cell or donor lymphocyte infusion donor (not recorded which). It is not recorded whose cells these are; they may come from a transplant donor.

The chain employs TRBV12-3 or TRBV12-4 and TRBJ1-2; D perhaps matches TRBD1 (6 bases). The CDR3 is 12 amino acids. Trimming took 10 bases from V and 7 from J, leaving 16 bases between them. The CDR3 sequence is CANHRQGSGYTF. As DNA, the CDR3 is TGTGCCAACCACCGGCAGGGGAGTGGCTACACCTTC.

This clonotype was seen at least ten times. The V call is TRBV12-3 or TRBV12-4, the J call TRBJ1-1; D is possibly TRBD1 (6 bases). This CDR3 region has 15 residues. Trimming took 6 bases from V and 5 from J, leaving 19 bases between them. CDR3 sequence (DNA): TGTGCCAGCAGATCCACGACAGGCAGAGGTACTGAAGCTTTCTTT. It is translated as CASRSTTGRGTEAFF.

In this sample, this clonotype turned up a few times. The CDR3 region has the DNA TGTGCCAGCAGCCAAGTTGGACTAGCGGTCTCCTACGAGCAGTACTTC. It is translated as CASSQVGLAVSYEQYF. This sequence joins TRBV3-1 and TRBJ2-7; 10 bases match TRBD2. Trimming cost V 1 base and J 0 bases; bases outside gene matches: 3. Looked up from germline, CDR1 is LGHDT and CDR2 is YNNKEL (reference sequence). The CDR3 covers 16 residues.

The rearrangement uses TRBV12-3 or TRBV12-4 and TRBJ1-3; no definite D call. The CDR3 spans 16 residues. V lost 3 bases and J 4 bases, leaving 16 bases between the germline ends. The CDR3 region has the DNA TGTGCCAGCAGTTTTTTACCAGCGAAGTGGGGAAACACCATATATTTT. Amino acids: CASSFLPAKWGNTIYF.

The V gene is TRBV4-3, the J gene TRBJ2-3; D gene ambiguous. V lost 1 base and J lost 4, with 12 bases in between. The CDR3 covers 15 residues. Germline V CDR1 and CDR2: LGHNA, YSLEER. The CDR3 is CASSQGPAGSDTQYF. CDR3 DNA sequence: TGCGCCAGCAGCCAAGGTCCTGCTGGGTCAGATACGCAGTATTTT.

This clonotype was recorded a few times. CDR3 residues: CASSGIGRIYEQYF. CDR3 coding DNA: TGTGCCAGCAGTGGGATTGGGAGAATCTACGAGCAGTACTTC. V gene TRBV25-1 combines with J gene TRBJ2-7, with a weak D call TRBD2 (5 bases). With 4 bases removed from V and 3 bases from J, the gap between germline ends came to 13 bases. CDR1 MGHDK and CDR2 SYGVNS come from the germline V gene. The CDR3 runs 14 residues.

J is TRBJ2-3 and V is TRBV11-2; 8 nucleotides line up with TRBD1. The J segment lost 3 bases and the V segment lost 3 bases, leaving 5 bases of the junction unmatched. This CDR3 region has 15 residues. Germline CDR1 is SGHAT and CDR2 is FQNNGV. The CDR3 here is CASSFSDRGTDTQYF. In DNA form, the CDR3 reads TGTGCCAGCAGCTTTAGTGACAGGGGTACAGATACGCAGTATTTT. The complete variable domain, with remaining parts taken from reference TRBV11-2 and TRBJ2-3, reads EAGVAQSPRYKIIEKRQSVAFWCNPISGHATLYWYQQILGQGPKLLIQFQNNGVVDDSQLPKDRFSAERLKGVDSTLKIQPAKLEDSAVYLCASSFSDRGTDTQYFGPGTRLTVL.

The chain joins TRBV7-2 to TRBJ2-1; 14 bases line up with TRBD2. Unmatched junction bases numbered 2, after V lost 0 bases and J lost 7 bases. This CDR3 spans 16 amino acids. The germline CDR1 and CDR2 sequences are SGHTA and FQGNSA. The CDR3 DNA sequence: TGTGCCAGCAGCTTAGCCGGGACTAGCGGGGGAAATGAGCAGTTCTTC. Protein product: CASSLAGTSGGNEQFF. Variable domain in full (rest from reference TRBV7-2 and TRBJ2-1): GAGVSQSPSNKVTEKGKDVELRCDPISGHTALYWYRQSLGQGLEFLIYFQGNSAPDKSGLPSDRFSAERTGGSVSTLTIQRTQQEDSAVYLCASSLAGTSGGNEQFFGPGTRLTVL.

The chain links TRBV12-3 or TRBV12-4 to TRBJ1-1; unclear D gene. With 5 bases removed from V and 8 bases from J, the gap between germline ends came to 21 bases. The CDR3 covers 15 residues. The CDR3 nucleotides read TGTGCCAGCAGTCCCTCTCCGGGTTTGGGGTGGGAAGCTTTCTTT. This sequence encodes CASSPSPGLGWEAFF.

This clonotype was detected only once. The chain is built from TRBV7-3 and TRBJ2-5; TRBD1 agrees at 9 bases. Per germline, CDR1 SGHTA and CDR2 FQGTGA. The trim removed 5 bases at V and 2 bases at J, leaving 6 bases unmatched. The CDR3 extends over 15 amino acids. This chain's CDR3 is CASSTGTGKQETQYF. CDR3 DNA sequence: TGTGCCAGCAGCACAGGGACAGGGAAACAAGAGACCCAGTACTTC.

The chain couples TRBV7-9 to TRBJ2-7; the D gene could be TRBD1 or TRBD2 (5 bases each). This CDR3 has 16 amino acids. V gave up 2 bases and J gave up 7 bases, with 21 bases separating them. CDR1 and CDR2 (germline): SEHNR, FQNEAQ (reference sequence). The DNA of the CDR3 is TGTGCCAGCAGCTTATACAGGAGCCATCACGAGGGAGAGCAGTACTTC. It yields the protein CASSLYRSHHEGEQYF.

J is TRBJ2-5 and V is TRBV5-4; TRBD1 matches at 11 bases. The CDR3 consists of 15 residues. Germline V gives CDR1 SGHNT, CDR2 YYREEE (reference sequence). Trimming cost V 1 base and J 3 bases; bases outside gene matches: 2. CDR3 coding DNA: TGTGCCAGCAGCTTGTTGGGACAGGGGGAAGAGACCCAGTACTTC. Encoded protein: CASSLLGQGEETQYF.

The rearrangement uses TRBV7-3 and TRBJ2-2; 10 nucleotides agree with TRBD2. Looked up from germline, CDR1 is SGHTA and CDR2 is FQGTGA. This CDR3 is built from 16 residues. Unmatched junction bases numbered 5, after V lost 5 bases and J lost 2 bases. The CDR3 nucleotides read TGTGCCAGCAGCCGTACTAGCGGGGTAAACACCGGGGAGCTGTTTTTT. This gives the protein CASSRTSGVNTGELFF.

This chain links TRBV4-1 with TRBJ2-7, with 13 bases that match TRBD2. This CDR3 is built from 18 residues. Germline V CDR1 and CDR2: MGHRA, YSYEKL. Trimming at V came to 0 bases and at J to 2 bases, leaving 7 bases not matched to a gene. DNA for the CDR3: TGCGCCAGCAGCCAAGATGAGACTAGCGGGGGGCTTACCTACGAGCAGTACTTC. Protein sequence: CASSQDETSGGLTYEQYF.

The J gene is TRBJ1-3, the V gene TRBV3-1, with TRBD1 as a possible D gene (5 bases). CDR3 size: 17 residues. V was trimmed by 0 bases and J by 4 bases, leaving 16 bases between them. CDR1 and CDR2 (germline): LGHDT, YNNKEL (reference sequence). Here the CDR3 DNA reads TGTGCCAGCAGCCAAGATCCCTTTACAGGTCCAGGAAACACCATATATTTT. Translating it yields CASSQDPFTGPGNTIYF. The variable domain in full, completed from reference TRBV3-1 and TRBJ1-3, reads DTAVSQTPKYLVTQMGNDKSIKCEQNLGHDTMYWYKQDSKKFLKIMFSYNNKELIINETVPNRFSPKSPDKAHLNLHINSLELGDSAVYFCASSQDPFTGPGNTIYFGEGSWLTVV.

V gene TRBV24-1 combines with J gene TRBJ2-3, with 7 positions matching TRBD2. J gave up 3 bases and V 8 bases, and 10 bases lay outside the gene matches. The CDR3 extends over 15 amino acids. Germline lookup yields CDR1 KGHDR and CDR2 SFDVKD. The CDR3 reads CATTNSGQRTDTQYF. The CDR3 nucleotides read TGTGCCACCACTAATAGCGGGCAAAGAACAGATACGCAGTATTTT.

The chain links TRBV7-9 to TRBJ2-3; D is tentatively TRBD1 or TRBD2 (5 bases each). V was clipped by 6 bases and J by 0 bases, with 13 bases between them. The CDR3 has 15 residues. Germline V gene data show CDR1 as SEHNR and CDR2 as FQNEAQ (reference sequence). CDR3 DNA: TGTGCCAGCAGGCCACCGGGACGGAGCACAGATACGCAGTATTTT. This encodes CASRPPGRSTDTQYF.

CDR3 amino acids: CASSDPRLAGSYNEQFF. CDR3 bases: TGCGCCAGCAGTGACCCTAGACTAGCGGGATCCTACAATGAGCAGTTCTTC. V usage is TRBV10-2 and J usage is TRBJ2-1, with TRBD2 identical over 11 bases. This CDR3 region has 17 residues. J gave up 1 base and V 3 bases, and 5 bases lay outside the gene matches. Germline-derived CDR1 and CDR2 are WSHSY and SAAADI.

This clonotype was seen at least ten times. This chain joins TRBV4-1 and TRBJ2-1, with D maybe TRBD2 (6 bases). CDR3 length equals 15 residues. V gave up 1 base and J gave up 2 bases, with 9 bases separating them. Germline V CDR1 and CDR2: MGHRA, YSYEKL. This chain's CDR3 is CASSQVGSPYNEQFF. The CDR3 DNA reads TGCGCCAGCAGCCAAGTCGGGAGTCCCTACAATGAGCAGTTCTTC.

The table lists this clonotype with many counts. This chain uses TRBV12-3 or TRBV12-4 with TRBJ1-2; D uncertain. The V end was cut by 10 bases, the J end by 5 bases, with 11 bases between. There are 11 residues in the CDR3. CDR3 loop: CATRMHYGYTF. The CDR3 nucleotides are TGTGCCACCAGAATGCATTATGGCTACACCTTC.

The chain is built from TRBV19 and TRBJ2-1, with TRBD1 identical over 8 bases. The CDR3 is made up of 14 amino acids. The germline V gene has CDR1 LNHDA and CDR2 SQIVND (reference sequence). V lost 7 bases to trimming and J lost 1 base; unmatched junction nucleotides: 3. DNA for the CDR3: TGTGCCAGTAAGACAGGGGCATCCTACAATGAGCAGTTCTTC. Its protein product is CASKTGASYNEQFF.

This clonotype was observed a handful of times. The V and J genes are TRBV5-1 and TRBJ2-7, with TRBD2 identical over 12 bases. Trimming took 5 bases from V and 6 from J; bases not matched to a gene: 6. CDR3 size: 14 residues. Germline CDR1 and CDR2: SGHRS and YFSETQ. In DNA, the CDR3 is TGCGCCAGCAGGGCACTAGCGGGAGGAGGCGAGCAGTACTTC. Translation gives CASRALAGGGEQYF.

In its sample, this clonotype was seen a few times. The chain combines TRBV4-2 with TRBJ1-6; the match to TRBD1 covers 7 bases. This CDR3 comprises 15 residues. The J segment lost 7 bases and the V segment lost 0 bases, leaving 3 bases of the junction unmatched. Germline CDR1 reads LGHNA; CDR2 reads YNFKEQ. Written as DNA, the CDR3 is TGTGCCAGCAGCCAAGAAGGGACAGAAAATTCACCCCTCCACTTT. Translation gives CASSQEGTENSPLHF.

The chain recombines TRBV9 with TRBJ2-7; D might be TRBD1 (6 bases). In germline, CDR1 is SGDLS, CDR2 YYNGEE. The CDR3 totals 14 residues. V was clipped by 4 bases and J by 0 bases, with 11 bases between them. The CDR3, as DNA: TGTGCCAGCAGCATAGGGACAATCTCCTACGAGCAGTACTTC. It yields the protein CASSIGTISYEQYF.

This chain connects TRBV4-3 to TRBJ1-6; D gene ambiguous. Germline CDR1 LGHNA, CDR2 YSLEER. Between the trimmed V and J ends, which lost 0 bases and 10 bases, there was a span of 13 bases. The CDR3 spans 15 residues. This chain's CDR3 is CASSQEARGWSPLHF. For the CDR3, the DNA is TGCGCCAGCAGCCAAGAGGCGCGGGGTTGGTCACCCCTCCACTTT.

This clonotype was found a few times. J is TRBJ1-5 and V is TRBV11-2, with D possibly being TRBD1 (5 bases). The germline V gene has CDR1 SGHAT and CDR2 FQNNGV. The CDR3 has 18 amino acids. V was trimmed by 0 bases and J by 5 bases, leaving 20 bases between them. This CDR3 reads CASSLEFGQGEGYQPQHF. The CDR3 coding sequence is TGTGCCAGCAGCTTAGAGTTTGGGCAGGGAGAAGGCTATCAGCCCCAGCATTTT.

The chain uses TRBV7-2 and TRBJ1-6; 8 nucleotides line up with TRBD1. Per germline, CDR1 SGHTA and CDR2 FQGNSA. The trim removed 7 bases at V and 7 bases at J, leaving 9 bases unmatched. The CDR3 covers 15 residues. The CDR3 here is CASTLGQGLNSPLHF. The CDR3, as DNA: TGTGCCAGCACCCTTGGACAGGGTCTAAATTCACCCCTCCACTTT.

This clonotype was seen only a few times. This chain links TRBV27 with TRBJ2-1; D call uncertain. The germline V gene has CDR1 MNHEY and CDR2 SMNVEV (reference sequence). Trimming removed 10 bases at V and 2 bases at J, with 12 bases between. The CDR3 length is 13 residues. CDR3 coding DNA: TGTGCCATCGTGGGTCGGGCCTACAATGAGCAGTTCTTC. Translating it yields CAIVGRAYNEQFF.

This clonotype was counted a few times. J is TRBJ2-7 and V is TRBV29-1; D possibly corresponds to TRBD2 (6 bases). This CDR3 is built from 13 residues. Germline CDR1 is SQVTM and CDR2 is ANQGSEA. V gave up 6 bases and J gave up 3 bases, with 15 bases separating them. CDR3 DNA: TGCAGCGTACGAGGGGAGGCGTTCTACGAGCAGTACTTC. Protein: CSVRGEAFYEQYF.

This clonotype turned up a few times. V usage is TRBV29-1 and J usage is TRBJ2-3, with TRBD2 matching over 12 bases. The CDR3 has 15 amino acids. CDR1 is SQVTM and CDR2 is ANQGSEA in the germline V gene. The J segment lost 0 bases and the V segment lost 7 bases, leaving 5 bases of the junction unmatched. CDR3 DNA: TGCAGCGCCAAGACTAGCGGGGGCAGCACAGATACGCAGTATTTT. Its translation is CSAKTSGGSTDTQYF.

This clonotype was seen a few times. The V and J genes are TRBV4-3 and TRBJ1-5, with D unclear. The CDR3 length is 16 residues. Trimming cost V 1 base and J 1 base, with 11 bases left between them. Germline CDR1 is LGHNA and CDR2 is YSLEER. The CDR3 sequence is CASSQGVSQSNQPQHF. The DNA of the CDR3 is TGCGCCAGCAGCCAAGGGGTCAGCCAGAGCAATCAGCCCCAGCATTTT.

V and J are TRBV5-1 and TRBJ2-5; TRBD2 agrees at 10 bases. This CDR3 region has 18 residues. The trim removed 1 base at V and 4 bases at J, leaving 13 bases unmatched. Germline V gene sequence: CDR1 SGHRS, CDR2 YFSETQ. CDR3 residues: CASSLSSGSSPGGETQYF. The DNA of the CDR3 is TGCGCCAGCAGCTTGTCTAGCGGGAGTTCCCCCGGAGGAGAGACCCAGTACTTC. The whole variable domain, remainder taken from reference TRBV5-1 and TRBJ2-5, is KAGVTQTPRYLIKTRGQQVTLSCSPISGHRSVSWYQQTPGQGLQFLFEYFSETQRNKGNFPGRFSGRQFSNSRSEMNVSTLELGDSALYLCASSLSSGSSPGGETQYFGPGTRLLVL.